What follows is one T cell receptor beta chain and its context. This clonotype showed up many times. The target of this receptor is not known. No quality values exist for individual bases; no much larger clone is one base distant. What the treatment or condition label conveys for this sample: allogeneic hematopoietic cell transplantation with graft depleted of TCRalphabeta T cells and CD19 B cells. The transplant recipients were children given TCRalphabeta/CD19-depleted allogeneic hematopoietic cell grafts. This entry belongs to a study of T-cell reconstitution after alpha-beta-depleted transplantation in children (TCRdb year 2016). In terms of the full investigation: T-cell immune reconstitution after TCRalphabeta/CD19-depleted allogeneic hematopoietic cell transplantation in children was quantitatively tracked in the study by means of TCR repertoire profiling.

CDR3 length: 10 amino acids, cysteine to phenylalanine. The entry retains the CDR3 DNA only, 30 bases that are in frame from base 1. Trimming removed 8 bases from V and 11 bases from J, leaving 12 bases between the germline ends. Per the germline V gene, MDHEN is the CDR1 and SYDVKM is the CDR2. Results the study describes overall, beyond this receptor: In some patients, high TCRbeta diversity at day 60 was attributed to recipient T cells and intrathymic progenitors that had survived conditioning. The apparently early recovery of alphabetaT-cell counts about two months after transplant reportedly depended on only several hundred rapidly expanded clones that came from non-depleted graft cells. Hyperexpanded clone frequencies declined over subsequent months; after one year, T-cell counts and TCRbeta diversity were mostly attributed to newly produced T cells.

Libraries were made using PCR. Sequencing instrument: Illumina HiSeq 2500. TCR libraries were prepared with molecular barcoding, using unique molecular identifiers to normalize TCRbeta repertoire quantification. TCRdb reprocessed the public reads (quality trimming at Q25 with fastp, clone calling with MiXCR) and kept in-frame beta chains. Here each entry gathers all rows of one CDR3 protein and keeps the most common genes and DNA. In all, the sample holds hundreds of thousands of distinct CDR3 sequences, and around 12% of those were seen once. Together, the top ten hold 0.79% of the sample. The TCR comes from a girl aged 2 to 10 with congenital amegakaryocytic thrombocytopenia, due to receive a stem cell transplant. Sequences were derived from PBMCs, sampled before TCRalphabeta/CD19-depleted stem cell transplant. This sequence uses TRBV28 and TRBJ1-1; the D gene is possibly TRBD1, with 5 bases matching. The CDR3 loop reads CASGGRRAFF. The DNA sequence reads TGTGCCAGCGGGGGGAGGAGGGCTTTCTTT.